Listed here is a single TCR beta chain. This sample is drawn from a study of blood T cell repertoires in COVID-19. Study overall: Acute-phase and convalescent COVID-19 samples originated in the United States, Italy and Spain. The analysed material was cDNA or gDNA that came from T cells, B-cell-depleted T cells, or PBMCs.

V dropped 4 bases and J dropped 8 bases, with 20 bases sitting between them. Germline V gene sequence: CDR1 MNHEY, CDR2 SMNVEV (reference sequence). The CDR3 is made up of 15 amino acids. While infection was still active, Seattle patients were enrolled and then followed longitudinally. In the authors' methods: Amplifying reference gene primers gave estimates of nucleated cell counts. Only in-frame clones appear in the TCRdb table, and some are missing; sequencing was by immunoSEQ multiplex PCR. The D gene and trimming were derived from the DNA, and the V and J assignments and clone size from that table. The sample records around 290,000 clones, 91% being singletons.

This clonotype was sampled from a woman aged 25-40 years with COVID-19, enrolled during active disease. V gene TRBV27 combines with J gene TRBJ1-1; D gene uncertain. Source material: peripheral blood. DNA of the CDR3: TGTGCCAGCAGTTCGAGGGCACATGGATGGAAAGAAGCTTTCTTT. Translation gives CASSSRAHGWKEAFF.